This T cell receptor (beta chain) was sequenced during a study of shared clonotypes between healthy human individuals. V shed 5 bases and J 6 bases; nucleotides not matched to a gene: 6. Germline values: CDR1 SGHTA, CDR2 FQGNSA. The CDR3 is 13 residues long. Produced via immunoSEQ multiplex PCR; TCRdb's table is partial and in-frame only. The table has over 2 million clones, roughly 95% seen once. This chain links TRBV7-2 with TRBJ2-7; 8 bases line up with TRBD2. Sequenced input: naive CD4+ T cells sorted from blood. Subset: CD45RA+ positively selected. This receptor was obtained from a man aged 18 to 35 in good health. Here the CDR3 reads CASSSSGTREQYF. DNA for the CDR3: TGTGCCAGCAGCAGTAGCGGGACTCGCGAGCAGTACTTC.